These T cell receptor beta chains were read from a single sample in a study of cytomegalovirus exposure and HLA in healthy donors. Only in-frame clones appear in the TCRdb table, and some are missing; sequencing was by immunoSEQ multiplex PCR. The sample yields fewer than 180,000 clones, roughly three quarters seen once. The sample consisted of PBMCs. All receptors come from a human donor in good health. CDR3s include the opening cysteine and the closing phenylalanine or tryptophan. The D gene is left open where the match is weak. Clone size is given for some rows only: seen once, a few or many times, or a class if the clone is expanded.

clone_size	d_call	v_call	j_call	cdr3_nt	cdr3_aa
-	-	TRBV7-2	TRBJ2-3	TGTGCCAGCAGCTTAGTGGGCGGGGCTAGCACAGATACGCAGTATTTT	CASSLVGGASTDTQYF
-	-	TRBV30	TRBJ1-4	TGTGCCTGGAGTGTATTGGGCGAAAAACTGTTTTTT	CAWSVLGEKLFF
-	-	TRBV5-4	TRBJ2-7	TGTGCCAGCAGCTTGGGACTAGATTCGGGCGAGCAGTACTTC	CASSLGLDSGEQYF
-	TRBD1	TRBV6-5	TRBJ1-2	TGTGCCAGCAGTCGAGGGACAGGAGAAAACTATGGCTACACCTTC	CASSRGTGENYGYTF
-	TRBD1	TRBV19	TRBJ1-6	TGTGCCAGTAGCATTACGGGACAGGAAAATTCACCCCTCCACTTT	CASSITGQENSPLHF
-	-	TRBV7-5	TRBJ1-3	TGTGTCAGAAGCTTACAAAATCAGGGAAACACCATATATTTT	CVRSLQNQGNTIYF
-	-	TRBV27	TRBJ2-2	TGTGCCAGCAGTTTCCCCGGAGGGCCCCCCGGGGAGCTGTTTTTT	CASSFPGGPPGELFF
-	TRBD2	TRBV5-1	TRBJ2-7	TGCGCCAGCAGCTTGGATGCGGGGGGCTTCAACGAGCAGTACTTC	CASSLDAGGFNEQYF
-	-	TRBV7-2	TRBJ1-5	TGTGCCAGCAGCTTCGAGAGCAATCAGCCCCAGCATTTT	CASSFESNQPQHF
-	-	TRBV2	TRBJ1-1	TGTGCCACCCCGGGGGGAGCCAATGAAGCTTTCTTT	CATPGGANEAFF
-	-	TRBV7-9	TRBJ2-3	TGTGCCAGCAGCTCAGGGGGGCTAGTAGATACGCAGTATTTT	CASSSGGLVDTQYF
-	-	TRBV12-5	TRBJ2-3	TGTGCTAGTGGTTTGGACTCAACAGATACGCAGTATTTT	CASGLDSTDTQYF
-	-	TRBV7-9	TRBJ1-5	TGTGCCAGCAGCTATGGACAGTCCAATCAGCCCCAGCATTTT	CASSYGQSNQPQHF
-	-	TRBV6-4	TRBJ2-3	TGTGCCAGCAGTGACCAATACGACTCTAGCACAGATACGCAGTATTTT	CASSDQYDSSTDTQYF
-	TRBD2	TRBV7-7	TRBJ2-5	TGTGCCAGCAGCTTAGGAGCGGGGGGTAGCGAGACCCAGTACTTC	CASSLGAGGSETQYF
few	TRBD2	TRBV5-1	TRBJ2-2	TGCGCCAGCAGCTTGGTACTAGCGGGGAGCTTCACCGGGGAGCTGTTTTTT	CASSLVLAGSFTGELFF
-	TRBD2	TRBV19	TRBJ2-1	TGTGCCAGTAGCCCCCTAGCGGGAGTCTACAATGAGCAGTTCTTC	CASSPLAGVYNEQFF
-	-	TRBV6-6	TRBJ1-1	TGTGCCAGCAGTTACGCGGAGAACACTGAAGCTTTCTTT	CASSYAENTEAFF
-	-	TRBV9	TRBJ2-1	TGTGCCAGCAGCAAAAGAGCGTCTATGTTTGGGCAGTTCTTC	CASSKRASMFGQFF
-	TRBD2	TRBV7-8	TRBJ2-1	TGTGCCAGCAGCTCCCGCCGACTAGCGGAGAGAAGCTCCTACAATGAGCAGTTCTTC	CASSSRRLAERSSYNEQFF
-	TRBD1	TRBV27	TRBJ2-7	TGTGCCAGCAGTTTATTTTCAGTATCGGGACAGGGCCCATACGAGCAGTACTTC	CASSLFSVSGQGPYEQYF
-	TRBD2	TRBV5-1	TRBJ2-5	TGCGCCAGCAGCTTAGCGGGGGGAGAGACCCAGTACTTC	CASSLAGGETQYF
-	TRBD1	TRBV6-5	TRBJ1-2	TGTGCCAGCAGGCCACTAACTACAGGGGAAGGCTACACCTTC	CASRPLTTGEGYTF
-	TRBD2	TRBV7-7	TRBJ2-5	TGTGCCAGCAGCTTTTCAGGCGGTAGCGGGCAAGAGACCCAGTACTTC	CASSFSGGSGQETQYF
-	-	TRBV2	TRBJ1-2	TGTGCCAGCAGTCCCGGGATAGGCTACACCTTC	CASSPGIGYTF
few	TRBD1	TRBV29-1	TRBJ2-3	TGCAGCGTGGGACAGGGTCAGACAGATACGCAGTATTTT	CSVGQGQTDTQYF
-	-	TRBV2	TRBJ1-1	TGTGCCAGCAGTGATGAGACAGGGAACACTGAAGCTTTCTTT	CASSDETGNTEAFF
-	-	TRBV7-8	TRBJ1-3	TGTGCCAGCAGCTTATCGTCTAGGAGGCCTGGAAACACCATATATTTT	CASSLSSRRPGNTIYF
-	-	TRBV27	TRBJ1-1	TGTGCCAGCAGTTTATCCGCAGGGAAGACTGAAGCTTTCTTT	CASSLSAGKTEAFF
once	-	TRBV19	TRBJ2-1	TGTGCCAGTAGTCAAGGGGCAGGGATCGATGAGCAGTTCTTC	CASSQGAGIDEQFF
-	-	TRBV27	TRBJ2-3	TGTGCCAGCAGTCGGCAGGGGAGACGCACAGATACGCAGTATTTT	CASSRQGRRTDTQYF
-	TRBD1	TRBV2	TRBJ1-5	TGTGCCAGCAGAGACAGGGGAGGCTATAGCAATCAGCCCCAGCATTTT	CASRDRGGYSNQPQHF
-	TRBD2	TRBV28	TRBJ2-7	TGTGCCAGCAGTTTAGTAGCGGGGGGTTTGGAGCAGTACTTC	CASSLVAGGLEQYF
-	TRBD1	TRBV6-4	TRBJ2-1	TGTGCCAGCAGAGGGACAGACAATGAGCAGTTCTTC	CASRGTDNEQFF
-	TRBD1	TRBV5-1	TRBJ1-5	TGCGCCAGCAGCACGGGGACAGGGAATCAGCCCCAGCATTTT	CASSTGTGNQPQHF
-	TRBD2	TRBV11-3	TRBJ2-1	TGTGCCAGCAGCCCTGCGGGAGTTAGCTCCTACAATGAGCAGTTCTTC	CASSPAGVSSYNEQFF
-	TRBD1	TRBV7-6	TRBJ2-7	TGTGCCAGCAGCACCTTGACAGGGATCAACGAGCAGTACTTC	CASSTLTGINEQYF
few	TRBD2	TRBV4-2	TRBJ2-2	TGTGCCAGCAGCCAAGGAAATCTAGCGGGTCAGTCCGGGGAGCTGTTTTTT	CASSQGNLAGQSGELFF
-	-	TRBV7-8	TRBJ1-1	TGTGCCAGCAGCTTAGGCTCAGAGGCTGAAGCTTTCTTT	CASSLGSEAEAFF
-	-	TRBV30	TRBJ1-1	TGTGCCTGGAGTGTTAGGAGGGTTATAGGGAACACTGAAGCTTTCTTT	CAWSVRRVIGNTEAFF
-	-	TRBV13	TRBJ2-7	TGTGCCAGCAGCGCCCGGGACTCCGCTGTCGAGCAGTACTTC	CASSARDSAVEQYF
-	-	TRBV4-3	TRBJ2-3	TGCGCCAGCAGCCAAGCGGTCACGGGGGCAGATACGCAGTATTTT	CASSQAVTGADTQYF
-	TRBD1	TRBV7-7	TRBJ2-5	TGTGCCAGCAGCTTAGGTGGACAGGGTCAAGAGACCCAGTACTTC	CASSLGGQGQETQYF